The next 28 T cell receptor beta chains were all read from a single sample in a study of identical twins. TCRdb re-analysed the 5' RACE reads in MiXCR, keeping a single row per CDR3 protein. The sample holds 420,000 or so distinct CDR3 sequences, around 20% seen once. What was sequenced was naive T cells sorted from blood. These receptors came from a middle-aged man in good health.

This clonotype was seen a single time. CDR3 nucleotide sequence: TGTGCCAGCAGCTCCGGACAGGGGGGACTAGCTGACGAGCAGTACTTC. Its translation: CASSSGQGGLADEQYF. The genes are TRBV28 and TRBJ2-7; perhaps TRBD1 as D (10 bases). With 6 bases removed from V and 5 bases from J, the gap between germline ends came to 23 bases. The germline V gene encodes CDR1 MDHEN and CDR2 SYDVKM. CDR3 length: 16 residues. Supplemented by reference TRBV28 and TRBJ2-7, the full variable domain reads DVKVTQSSRYLVKRTGEKVFLECVQDMDHENMFWYRQDPGLGLRLIYFSYDVKMKEKGDIPEGYSVSREKKERFSLILESASTNQTSMYLCASSSGQGGLADEQYFGPGTRLTVT.

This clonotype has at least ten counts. CDR3 nucleotides: TGCGCCAGCAGCCTCGGACAGGGGGCAGACACCATATATTTT. It is translated as CASSLGQGADTIYF. This chain connects TRBV5-1 to TRBJ1-3; 11 nucleotides line up with TRBD1. Germline loops: CDR1 SGHRS, CDR2 YFSETQ. The CDR3 loop spans 14 amino acids. The junction had 5 bases not matched to a gene; V was cut back by 4 bases and J by 8 bases.

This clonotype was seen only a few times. In DNA form, the CDR3 reads TGCAGTGCTAGAGATCAAGGAAGGCACTCTGGGGCCAACGTCCTGACTTTC. This encodes CSARDQGRHSGANVLTF. The chain uses TRBV20-1 and TRBJ2-6; D remains ambiguous. The germline V and J ends were trimmed by 0 bases and 0 bases, with 12 bases remaining between them. The CDR3 extends over 17 amino acids. Germline lookup yields CDR1 DFQATT and CDR2 SNEGSKA (reference sequence).

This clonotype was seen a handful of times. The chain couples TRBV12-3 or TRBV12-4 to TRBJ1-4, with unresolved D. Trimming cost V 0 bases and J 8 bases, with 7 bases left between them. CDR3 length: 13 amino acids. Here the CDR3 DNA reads TGTGCCAGCAGTTTAGCCGAGGAGGAAAAACTGTTTTTT. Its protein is CASSLAEEEKLFF.

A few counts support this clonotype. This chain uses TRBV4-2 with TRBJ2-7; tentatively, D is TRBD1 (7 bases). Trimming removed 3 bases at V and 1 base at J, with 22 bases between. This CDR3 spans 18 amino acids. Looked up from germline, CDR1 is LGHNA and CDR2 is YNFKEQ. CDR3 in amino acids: CASSHRPAGQEGSYEQYF. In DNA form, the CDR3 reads TGTGCCAGCAGCCACAGACCCGCCGGACAGGAGGGGTCCTACGAGCAGTACTTC.

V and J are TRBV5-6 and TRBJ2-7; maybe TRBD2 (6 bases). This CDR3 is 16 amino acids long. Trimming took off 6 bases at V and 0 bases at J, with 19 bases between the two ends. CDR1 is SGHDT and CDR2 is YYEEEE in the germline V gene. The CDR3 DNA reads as TGTGCCAGCAATCTCATGGTAGCGGCCGGCTCCTACGAGCAGTACTTC. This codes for CASNLMVAAGSYEQYF.

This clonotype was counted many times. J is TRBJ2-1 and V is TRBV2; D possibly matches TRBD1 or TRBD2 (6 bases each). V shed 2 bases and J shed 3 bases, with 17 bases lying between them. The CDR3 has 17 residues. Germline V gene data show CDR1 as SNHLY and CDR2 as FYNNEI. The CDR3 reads CASSEIGGQWDYNEQFF. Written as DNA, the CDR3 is TGTGCCAGCAGTGAAATAGGGGGGCAGTGGGACTACAATGAGCAGTTCTTC.

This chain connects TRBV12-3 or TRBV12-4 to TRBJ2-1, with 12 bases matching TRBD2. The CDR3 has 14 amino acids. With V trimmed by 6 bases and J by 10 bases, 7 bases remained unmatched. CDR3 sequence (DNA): TGTGCCAGCAGACCTAGCGGGGGGGCCTGGGAGCAGTTCTTC. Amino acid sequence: CASRPSGGAWEQFF.

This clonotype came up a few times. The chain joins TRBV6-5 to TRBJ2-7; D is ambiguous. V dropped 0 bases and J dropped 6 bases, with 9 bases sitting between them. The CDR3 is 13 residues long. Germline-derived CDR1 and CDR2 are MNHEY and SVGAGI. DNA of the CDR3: TGTGCCAGCAGTTACTCGGGTAGCCGCGAGCAGTACTTC. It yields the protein CASSYSGSREQYF.

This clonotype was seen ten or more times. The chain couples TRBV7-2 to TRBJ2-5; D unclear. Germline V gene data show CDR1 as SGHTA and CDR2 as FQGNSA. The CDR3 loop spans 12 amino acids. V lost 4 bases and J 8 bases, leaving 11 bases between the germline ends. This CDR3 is CASSSQPATQYF. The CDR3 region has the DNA TGTGCCAGCAGCTCACAACCGGCTACCCAGTACTTC.

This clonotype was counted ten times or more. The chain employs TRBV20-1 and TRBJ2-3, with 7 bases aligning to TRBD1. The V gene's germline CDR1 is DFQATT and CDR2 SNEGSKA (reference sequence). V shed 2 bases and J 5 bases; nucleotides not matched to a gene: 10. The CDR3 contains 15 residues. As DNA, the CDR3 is TGCAGTGCTAGATCAGGACAGGAGGCAGTAGATACGCAGTATTTT. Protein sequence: CSARSGQEAVDTQYF.

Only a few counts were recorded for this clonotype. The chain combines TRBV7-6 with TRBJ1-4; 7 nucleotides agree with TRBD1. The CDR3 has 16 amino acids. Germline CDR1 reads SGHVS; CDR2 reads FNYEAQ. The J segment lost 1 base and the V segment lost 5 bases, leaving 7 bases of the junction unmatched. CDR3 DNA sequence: TGTGCCAGCAGCCCCCAGGGGGTAGGAACTAATGAAAAACTGTTTTTT. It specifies CASSPQGVGTNEKLFF. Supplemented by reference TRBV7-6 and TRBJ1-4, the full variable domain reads GAGVSQSPRYKVTKRGQDVALRCDPISGHVSLYWYRQALGQGPEFLTYFNYEAQQDKSGLPNDRFSAERPEGSISTLTIQRTEQRDSAMYRCASSPQGVGTNEKLFFGSGTQLSVL.

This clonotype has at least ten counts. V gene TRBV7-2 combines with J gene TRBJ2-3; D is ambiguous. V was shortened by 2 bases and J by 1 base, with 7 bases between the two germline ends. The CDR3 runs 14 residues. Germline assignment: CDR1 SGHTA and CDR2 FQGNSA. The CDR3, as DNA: TGTGCCAGCAGCTTAATTATCGGCACAGATACGCAGTATTTT. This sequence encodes CASSLIIGTDTQYF.

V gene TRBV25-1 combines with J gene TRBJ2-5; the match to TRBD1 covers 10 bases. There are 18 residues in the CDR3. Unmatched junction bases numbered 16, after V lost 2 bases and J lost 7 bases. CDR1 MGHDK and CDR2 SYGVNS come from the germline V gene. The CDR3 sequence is CASSETPGQGFGGGTQYF. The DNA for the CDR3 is TGTGCCAGCAGTGAAACCCCGGGACAGGGGTTCGGCGGTGGGACCCAGTACTTC.

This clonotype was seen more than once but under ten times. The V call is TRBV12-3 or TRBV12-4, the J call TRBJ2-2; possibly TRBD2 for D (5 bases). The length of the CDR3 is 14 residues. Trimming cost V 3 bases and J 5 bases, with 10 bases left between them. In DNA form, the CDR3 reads TGTGCCAGCAGTTTGATAGGGAGTACCGGGGAGCTGTTTTTT. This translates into CASSLIGSTGELFF.

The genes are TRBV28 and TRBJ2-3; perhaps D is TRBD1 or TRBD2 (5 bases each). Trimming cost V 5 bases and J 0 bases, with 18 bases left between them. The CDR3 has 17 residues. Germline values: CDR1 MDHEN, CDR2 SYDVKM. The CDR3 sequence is CASSPGREKGSTDTQYF. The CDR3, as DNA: TGTGCCAGCAGTCCGGGACGCGAAAAAGGGAGCACAGATACGCAGTATTTT.

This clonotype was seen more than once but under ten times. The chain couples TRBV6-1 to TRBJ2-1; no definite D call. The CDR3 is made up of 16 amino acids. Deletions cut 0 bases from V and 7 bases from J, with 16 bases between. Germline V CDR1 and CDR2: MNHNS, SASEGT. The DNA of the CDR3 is TGTGCCAGCAGTGAAGCTGTGGGTCAAGTAGGGAATGAGCAGTTCTTC. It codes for CASSEAVGQVGNEQFF.

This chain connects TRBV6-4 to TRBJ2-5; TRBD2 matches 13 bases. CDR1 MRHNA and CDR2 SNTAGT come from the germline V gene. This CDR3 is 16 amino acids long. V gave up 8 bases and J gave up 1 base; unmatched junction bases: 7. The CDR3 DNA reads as TGTGCCAGCCCCGAGGGGACTAGCGGGACCCAAGAGACCCAGTACTTC. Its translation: CASPEGTSGTQETQYF.

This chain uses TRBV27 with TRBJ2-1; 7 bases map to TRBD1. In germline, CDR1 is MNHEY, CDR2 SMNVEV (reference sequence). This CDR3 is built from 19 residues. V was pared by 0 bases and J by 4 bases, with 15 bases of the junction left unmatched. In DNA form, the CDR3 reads TGTGCCAGCAGTTTATCGATTGGGAGACAGGGCAGTTGGTACAATGAGCAGTTCTTC. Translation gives CASSLSIGRQGSWYNEQFF.

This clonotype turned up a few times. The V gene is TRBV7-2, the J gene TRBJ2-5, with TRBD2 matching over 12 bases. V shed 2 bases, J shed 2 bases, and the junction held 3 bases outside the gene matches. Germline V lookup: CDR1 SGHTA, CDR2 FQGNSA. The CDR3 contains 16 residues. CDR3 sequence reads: CASSLLAGGGQETQYF. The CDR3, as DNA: TGTGCCAGCAGCTTACTAGCGGGGGGGGGACAAGAGACCCAGTACTTC.

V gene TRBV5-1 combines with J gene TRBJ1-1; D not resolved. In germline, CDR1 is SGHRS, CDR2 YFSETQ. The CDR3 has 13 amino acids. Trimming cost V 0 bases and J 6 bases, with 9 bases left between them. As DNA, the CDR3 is TGCGCCAGCAGCTTGGGATTCGGGGCTGAAGCTTTCTTT. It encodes CASSLGFGAEAFF.

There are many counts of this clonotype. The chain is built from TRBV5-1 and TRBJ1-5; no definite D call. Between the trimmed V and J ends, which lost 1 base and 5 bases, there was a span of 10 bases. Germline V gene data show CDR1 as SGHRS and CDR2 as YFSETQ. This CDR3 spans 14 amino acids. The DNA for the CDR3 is TGCGCCAGCAGCTTGCTACCGACCGATCAGCCCCAGCATTTT. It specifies CASSLLPTDQPQHF.

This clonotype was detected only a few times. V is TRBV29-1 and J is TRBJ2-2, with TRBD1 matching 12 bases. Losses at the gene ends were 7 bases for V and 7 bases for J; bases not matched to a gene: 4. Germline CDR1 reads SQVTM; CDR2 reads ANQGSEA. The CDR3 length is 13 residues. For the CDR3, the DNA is TGCAGCGGAGGGACAGGGGGCAACGGGGAGCTGTTTTTT. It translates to CSGGTGGNGELFF.

For the CDR3, the DNA is TGTGCCAGCAGTTACTCTGACAGTCTAAATGAGCAGTTCTTC. This encodes CASSYSDSLNEQFF. V usage is TRBV6-2 or TRBV6-3 and J usage is TRBJ2-1; D is possibly TRBD1 (5 bases). V was shortened by 0 bases and J by 7 bases, with 10 bases between the two germline ends. Germline V gives CDR1 MNHEY, CDR2 SVGEGT. The CDR3 is 14 residues long.

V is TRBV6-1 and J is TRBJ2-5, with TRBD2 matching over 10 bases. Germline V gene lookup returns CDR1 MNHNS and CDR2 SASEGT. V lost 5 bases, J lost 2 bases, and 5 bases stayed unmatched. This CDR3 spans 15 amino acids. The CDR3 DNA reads TGTGCCAGCAGTAATAGCGGGGGGACGCAAGAGACCCAGTACTTC. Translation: CASSNSGGTQETQYF.

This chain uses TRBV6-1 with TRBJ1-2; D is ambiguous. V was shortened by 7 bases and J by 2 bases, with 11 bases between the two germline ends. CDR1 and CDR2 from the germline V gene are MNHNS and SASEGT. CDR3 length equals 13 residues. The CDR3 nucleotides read TGTGCCAGCAAACATGGGAGGAACTATGGCTACACCTTC. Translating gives CASKHGRNYGYTF.

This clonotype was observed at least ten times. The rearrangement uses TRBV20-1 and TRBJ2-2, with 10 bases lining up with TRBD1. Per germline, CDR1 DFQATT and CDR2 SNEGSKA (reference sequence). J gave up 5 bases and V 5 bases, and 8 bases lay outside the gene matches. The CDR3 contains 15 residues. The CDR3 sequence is CSAPPRTGGTGELFF. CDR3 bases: TGCAGTGCTCCCCCCCGGACAGGGGGGACCGGGGAGCTGTTTTTT.

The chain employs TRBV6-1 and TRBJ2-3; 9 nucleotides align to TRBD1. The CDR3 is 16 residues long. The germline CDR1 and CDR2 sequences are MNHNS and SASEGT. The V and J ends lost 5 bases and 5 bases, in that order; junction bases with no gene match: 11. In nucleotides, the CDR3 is TGTGCCAGCAGTACCCAGGGACAGGGAAGGGGAGATACGCAGTATTTT. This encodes CASSTQGQGRGDTQYF.